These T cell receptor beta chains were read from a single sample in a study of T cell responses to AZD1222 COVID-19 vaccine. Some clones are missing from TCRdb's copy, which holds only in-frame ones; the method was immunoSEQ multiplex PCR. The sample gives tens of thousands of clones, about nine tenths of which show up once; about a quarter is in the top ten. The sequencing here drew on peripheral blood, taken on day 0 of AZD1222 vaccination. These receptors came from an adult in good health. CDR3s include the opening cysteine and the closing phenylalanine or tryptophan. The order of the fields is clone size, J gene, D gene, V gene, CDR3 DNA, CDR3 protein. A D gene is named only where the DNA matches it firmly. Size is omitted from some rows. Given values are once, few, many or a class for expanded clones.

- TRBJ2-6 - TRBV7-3 TGTGCCAGCAGTTTAGGAGGGGGCTCGGCTGGGGCCAACGTCCTGACTTTC CASSLGGGSAGANVLTF
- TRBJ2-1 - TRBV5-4 TGTGCCAGCAGCGGGTTATTGAATGAGCAGTTCTTC CASSGLLNEQFF
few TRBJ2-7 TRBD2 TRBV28 TGTGCCAGCATCTCAGCGGGACCAAACCACGAGCAGTACTTC CASISAGPNHEQYF
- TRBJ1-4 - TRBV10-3 TGTGCCACCTCAGGAGGGCTGGGGGAAAAACTGTTTTTT CATSGGLGEKLFF
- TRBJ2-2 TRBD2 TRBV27 TGTGCCAGCAGTAAGACTAGCGGGAGGGCAAGCATCAACACCGGGGAGCTGTTTTTT CASSKTSGRASINTGELFF
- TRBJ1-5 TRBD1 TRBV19 TGTGCCAGTAGTGAGGGGACAGCTTCAAATCAGCCCCAGCATTTT CASSEGTASNQPQHF
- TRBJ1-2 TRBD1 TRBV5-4 TGTGCCAGCAGCATAGACAGGGCCTATGGCTACACCTTC CASSIDRAYGYTF
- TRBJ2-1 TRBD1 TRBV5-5 TGTGCCAGCAGCTGGAGACAGGGTCCCCATGAGCAGTTCTTC CASSWRQGPHEQFF
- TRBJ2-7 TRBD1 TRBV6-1 TGTGCCAGCAGTGACGGAGGGACAGGGGCCTACGAGCAGTACTTC CASSDGGTGAYEQYF
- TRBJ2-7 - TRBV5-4 TGTGCCAGCAGCTTTTCTGGCGGGCTAAGCTCCTACGAGCAGTACTTC CASSFSGGLSSYEQYF
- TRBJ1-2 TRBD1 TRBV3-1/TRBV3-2 TGTGCCAGCAGCCAAGATATAGGGGGCTGGAGTGGCTACACCTTC CASSQDIGGWSGYTF
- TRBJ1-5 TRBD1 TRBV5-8 TGTGCCAGCAGCTTGGCGGGACAGGGCTTTCAGCCCCAGCATTTT CASSLAGQGFQPQHF
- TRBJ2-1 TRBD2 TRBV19 TGTGCCAGTTCTACTAGCGGGGATGAGCAGTTCTTC CASSTSGDEQFF
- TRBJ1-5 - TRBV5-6 TGTGCCAGCAGCTTGGCCGCAGGGGGCAATCAGCCCCAGCATTTT CASSLAAGGNQPQHF
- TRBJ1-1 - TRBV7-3 TGTGCCAGCAGCTTACTGGCAGGGGCGGGCGCCACTGAAGCTTTCTTT CASSLLAGAGATEAFF
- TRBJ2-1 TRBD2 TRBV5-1 TGCGCCAGCAGCAAGACTAGCGGGAGGAACAATGAGCAGTTCTTC CASSKTSGRNNEQFF
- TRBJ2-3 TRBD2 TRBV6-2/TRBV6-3 TGTGCCAGCAGTTACGGATCGACTAGCGGGAACACAGATACGCAGTATTTT CASSYGSTSGNTDTQYF
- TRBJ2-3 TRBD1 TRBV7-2 TGTGCCAGCAGCCTAGGACAGGGGTCGACAGATACGCAGTATTTT CASSLGQGSTDTQYF
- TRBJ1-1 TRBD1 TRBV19 TGTGCCAGTAGTAAGGGGGCAGGTCCTGAAGCTTTCTTT CASSKGAGPEAFF
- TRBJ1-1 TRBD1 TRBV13 TGTGCCAGCAGCTTTGGACAGGTCGACACTGAAGCTTTCTTT CASSFGQVDTEAFF
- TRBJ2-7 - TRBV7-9 TGTGCCAGCAGCTTAGGGGACGGGGAGCAGTACTTC CASSLGDGEQYF
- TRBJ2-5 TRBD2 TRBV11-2 TGTGCCAGCAGCTCAATAGCGGGAGCCACCGAGACCCAGTACTTC CASSSIAGATETQYF
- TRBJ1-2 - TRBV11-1 TGTGCCAGCAGCCCGAAAGACAGGATGGATGGCTACACCTTC CASSPKDRMDGYTF
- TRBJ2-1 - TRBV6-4 TGTGCCAGCAGTGACGTTTACGGGAGCTCCTACAATGAGCAGTTCTTC CASSDVYGSSYNEQFF
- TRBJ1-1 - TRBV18 TGTGCCAGCTCACCAAACCTAGCAGGGATGAACACTGAAGCTTTCTTT CASSPNLAGMNTEAFF
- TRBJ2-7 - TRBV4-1 TGCGCCAGCAGCCAAGTATTCCCCGGGACATTCGAGCAGTACTTC CASSQVFPGTFEQYF
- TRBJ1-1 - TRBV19 TGTGCCAGTAGTATGCAGAACACTGAAGCTTTCTTT CASSMQNTEAFF